Presented here are 20 T cell receptor beta chains from one specimen sequenced in a study of cytomegalovirus exposure and HLA in healthy donors. The assay was immunoSEQ multiplex PCR, and TCRdb's table has in-frame clones only and misses some. The sample holds hundreds of thousands of clones, around 87% seen once. The specimen was PBMCs. The receptors stem from a woman aged 18-29 years in good health and CMV-seropositive.

V is TRBV2 and J is TRBJ2-2; TRBD2 agrees at 12 bases. Per the germline V gene, CDR1 is SNHLY and CDR2 is FYNNEI. CDR3 size: 15 residues. The ends lost 8 bases at V and 6 bases at J; junction bases unmatched: 7. In nucleotides, the CDR3 is TGTGCCAGCGGAGCCCTAGCGGGAGGGGCCGGGGAGCTGTTTTTT. Translation: CASGALAGGAGELFF.

The chain carries TRBV21-1 and TRBJ2-1; the table calls TRBD2, which could not be checked here. TRBV21-1 is a pseudogene locus. The CDR3 has 15 residues. In DNA form, the CDR3 reads TGTGCCAGCACCCTAGCGGGAGGCTCCTACAATGAGCAGTTCTTC. This gives the protein CASTLAGGSYNEQFF.

The rearrangement joins TRBV27 to TRBJ2-3; D perhaps matches TRBD1 (6 bases). The V end lost 2 bases, the J end lost 6 bases, and 15 bases lay between the germline ends. CDR1 MNHEY and CDR2 SMNVEV come from the germline V gene (reference sequence). The CDR3 runs to 15 residues. The CDR3 is CASSLVGAGRDTQYF. CDR3 sequence (DNA): TGTGCCAGCAGTTTAGTGGGGGCCGGCCGGGATACGCAGTATTTT.

This sequence joins TRBV28 and TRBJ2-2; D is perhaps TRBD1 (5 bases). Germline CDR1 and CDR2: MDHEN and SYDVKM. This CDR3 is built from 16 residues. V gave up 2 bases and J gave up 4 bases, with 14 bases separating them. The CDR3 sequence is CASSLGVFRATGELFF. In DNA, the CDR3 is TGTGCCAGCAGTTTAGGGGTATTCAGGGCCACCGGGGAGCTGTTTTTT. The variable domain in full, completed from reference TRBV28 and TRBJ2-2, reads DVKVTQSSRYLVKRTGEKVFLECVQDMDHENMFWYRQDPGLGLRLIYFSYDVKMKEKGDIPEGYSVSREKKERFSLILESASTNQTSMYLCASSLGVFRATGELFFGEGSRLTVL.

This clone appeared a few times. J is TRBJ1-2 and V is TRBV6-5; TRBD1 matches at 9 bases. In germline, CDR1 is MNHEY, CDR2 SVGAGI. The CDR3 length is 15 residues. Unmatched junction bases numbered 7, after V lost 7 bases and J lost 1 base. The CDR3 DNA reads as TGTGCCAGCACCTATGGACAGGGGAATAACTATGGCTACACCTTC. It translates to CASTYGQGNNYGYTF.

V and J are TRBV5-6 and TRBJ1-1; D gene uncertain. The length of the CDR3 is 14 residues. Germline V gene data show CDR1 as SGHDT and CDR2 as YYEEEE. Trimming removed 1 base from V and 4 bases from J, with 11 bases in between. This CDR3 is CASSLSRSSTEAFF. The CDR3 nucleotides read TGTGCCAGCAGCTTGAGTCGGAGCAGCACTGAAGCTTTCTTT.

V gene TRBV4-2 combines with J gene TRBJ2-7; maybe TRBD2 (6 bases). Between the trimmed V and J ends, which lost 4 bases and 2 bases, there was a span of 18 bases. Germline CDR1 and CDR2: LGHNA and YNFKEQ. This CDR3 has 16 residues. CDR3 coding DNA: TGTGCCAGCAGCCCCCGCGGGACCGTACAGACCTACGAGCAGTACTTC. Its translation is CASSPRGTVQTYEQYF.

The chain couples TRBV27 to TRBJ2-1; 8 bases fit TRBD2. Germline V gene data show CDR1 as MNHEY and CDR2 as SMNVEV (reference sequence). The CDR3 sequence is 15 residues long. V shed 3 bases and J 0 bases; nucleotides not matched to a gene: 1. The CDR3 loop is CASSFGTSSYNEQFF. The DNA of the CDR3 is TGTGCCAGCAGTTTCGGGACTAGCTCCTACAATGAGCAGTTCTTC.

This chain uses TRBV28 with TRBJ1-1; 10 bases align to TRBD1. V dropped 7 bases and J dropped 3; count of bases not matched to a gene: 2. The CDR3 spans 13 residues. From germline, CDR1 is MDHEN and CDR2 SYDVKM. CDR3 nucleotides: TGTGCCAGCAAGGGACAGGGGTACACTGAAGCTTTCTTT. It codes for CASKGQGYTEAFF.

The chain uses TRBV7-9 and TRBJ2-7; weak D call: TRBD2 (6 bases). The CDR3 is 13 residues long. From germline, CDR1 is SEHNR and CDR2 FQNEAQ (reference sequence). V gave up 5 bases and J gave up 3 bases, with 11 bases separating them. The CDR3 coding sequence is TGTGCCAGCAGCCCCGGGGAGGTCTACGAGCAGTACTTC. This translates into CASSPGEVYEQYF.

The chain joins TRBV18 to TRBJ2-7, with 8 bases aligning to TRBD1. Germline V gene sequence: CDR1 KGHSH, CDR2 LQKENI. CDR3 length: 14 amino acids. The trim removed 4 bases at V and 1 base at J, leaving 3 bases unmatched. The CDR3 nucleotides are TGTGCCAGCTCACTCGACAGGGGATCCTACGAGCAGTACTTC. As protein: CASSLDRGSYEQYF.

The rearrangement joins TRBV7-3 to TRBJ2-7, with 7 nucleotides matching TRBD2. Looked up from germline, CDR1 is SGHTA and CDR2 is FQGTGA. This CDR3 is 15 amino acids long. Trimming cost V 5 bases and J 5 bases; bases outside gene matches: 12. Written as DNA, the CDR3 is TGTGCCAGCAGCCTGAGTTTGCGGGAGAGGGACGAGCAGTACTTC. Translation gives CASSLSLRERDEQYF. Looking up the rest from reference TRBV7-3 and TRBJ2-7 gives the full variable domain: GAGVSQTPSNKVTEKGKYVELRCDPISGHTALYWYRQSLGQGPEFLIYFQGTGAADDSGLPNDRFFAVRPEGSVSTLKIQRTERGDSAVYLCASSLSLRERDEQYFGPGTRLTVT.

This chain uses TRBV10-3 with TRBJ1-2; D is possibly TRBD1 (6 bases). This CDR3 region has 17 residues. CDR1 and CDR2 from the germline V gene are ENHRY and SYGVKD. V shed 8 bases and J shed 0 bases, with 22 bases lying between them. The CDR3 DNA reads TGTGCCATCGGGAGGGCTAGGTGGGGGGCCTCTAACTATGGCTACACCTTC. Encoded protein: CAIGRARWGASNYGYTF.

This clone was counted between two and nine times. The chain is built from TRBV5-1 and TRBJ2-1, with 8 bases identical to TRBD2. The CDR3 extends over 18 amino acids. Germline-derived CDR1 and CDR2 are SGHRS and YFSETQ. Germline trimming cut 4 bases from V and 0 bases from J; bases unmatched to any gene: 12. As DNA, the CDR3 is TGCGCCAGCAGCCACACCTACCTAGCGGGTGTCTCCTACAATGAGCAGTTCTTC. Translating it yields CASSHTYLAGVSYNEQFF.

The chain is built from TRBV5-6 and TRBJ2-5; 7 bases match TRBD2. Germline CDR1 and CDR2: SGHDT and YYEEEE. V shed 0 bases, J shed 5 bases, and the junction held 7 bases outside the gene matches. This CDR3 comprises 15 residues. CDR3 coding DNA: TGTGCCAGCAGCTTGGGACTAGCCTTGCTGGAGACCCAGTACTTC. Protein: CASSLGLALLETQYF.

This clone was picked up a small number of times. The genes are TRBV4-2 and TRBJ2-6, with D possibly TRBD2 on 6 matching bases. Germline V lookup: CDR1 LGHNA, CDR2 YNFKEQ. The CDR3 has 15 residues. CDR3 sequence: CAAAGIGSGANVLTF. The DNA of the CDR3 is TGTGCAGCAGCGGGCATTGGGTCTGGGGCCAACGTCCTGACTTTC.

V and J are TRBV27 and TRBJ2-2, with 8 bases identical to TRBD2. The CDR3 has 17 residues. Germline CDR1 MNHEY, CDR2 SMNVEV (reference sequence). J gave up 4 bases and V 5 bases, and 12 bases lay outside the gene matches. DNA for the CDR3: TGTGCCAGCAGTCCGCCTCAGCGGGAGTTAGTCACCGGGGAGCTGTTTTTT. Amino acids: CASSPPQRELVTGELFF.

The gene calls are TRBV10-3 and TRBJ2-1, with 11 bases fitting TRBD1. The CDR3 runs 14 residues. Germline-derived CDR1 and CDR2 are ENHRY and SYGVKD. V shed 10 bases, J shed 5 bases, and the junction held 7 bases outside the gene matches. As DNA, the CDR3 is TGTGCCACCTCCGGACAGGGGGCAAACAATGAGCAGTTCTTC. Its translation: CATSGQGANNEQFF.

This chain joins TRBV7-9 and TRBJ2-7; 10 bases fit TRBD1. The ends lost 5 bases at V and 1 base at J; junction bases unmatched: 5. Germline loops: CDR1 SEHNR, CDR2 FQNEAQ (reference sequence). CDR3 length: 15 amino acids. The CDR3: CASSPRQGASYEQYF. In DNA, the CDR3 is TGTGCCAGCAGCCCCCGACAGGGGGCTTCCTACGAGCAGTACTTC.

This chain uses TRBV19 with TRBJ2-7; the D gene is possibly TRBD1 (6 bases). Germline V gene sequence: CDR1 LNHDA, CDR2 SQIVND (reference sequence). V lost 0 bases to trimming and J lost 7 bases, with 10 bases between them. The CDR3 has 13 residues. CDR3 in DNA: TGTGCCAGTAGTATAGACAGGGGTCGGGAGCAGTACTTC. Amino acid sequence: CASSIDRGREQYF. The full variable domain, its missing parts supplied by reference TRBV19 and TRBJ2-7, is DGGITQSPKYLFRKEGQNVTLSCEQNLNHDAMYWYRQDPGQGLRLIYYSQIVNDFQKGDIAEGYSVSREKKESFPLTVTSAQKNPTAFYLCASSIDRGREQYFGPGTRLTVT.